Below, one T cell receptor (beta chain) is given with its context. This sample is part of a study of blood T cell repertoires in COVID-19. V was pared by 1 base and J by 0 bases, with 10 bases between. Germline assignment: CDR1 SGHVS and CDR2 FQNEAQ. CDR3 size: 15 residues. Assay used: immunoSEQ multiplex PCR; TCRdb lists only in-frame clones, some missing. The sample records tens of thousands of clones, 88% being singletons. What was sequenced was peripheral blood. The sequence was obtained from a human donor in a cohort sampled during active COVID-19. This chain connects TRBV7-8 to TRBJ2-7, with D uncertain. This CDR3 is CASSLVDSSSYEQYF. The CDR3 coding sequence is TGTGCCAGCAGCTTAGTAGATAGCAGCTCCTACGAGCAGTACTTC.